These T cell receptor beta chains were read from a single sample in a study of metastatic and nonmetastatic thyroid tumors. With MiXCR, TCRdb called clones anew from the PCR reads. The table records some 33,000 clones, roughly 15% of them present only once. The material sequenced was blood. The receptors were gathered from a male donor with papillary thyroid cancer or a benign thyroid nodule (not recorded which). Some clones in this sample may be carry-over from other donors' samples. CDR3s include the opening cysteine and the closing phenylalanine or tryptophan. The order of the fields is V gene, J gene, D gene, CDR3 protein. The D gene is left open where the match is weak.

TRBV7-8	TRBJ2-3	.	CASSLEVNTDTQYF
TRBV5-5	TRBJ1-1	.	CASSWTLNTEAFF
TRBV19	TRBJ2-2	.	CASSISAVQTGELFF
TRBV30	TRBJ2-6	.	CAWILQGTSGANVLTF
TRBV11-3	TRBJ2-1	.	CASSPRDLGEQFF
TRBV5-1	TRBJ1-2	.	CASSLQVGQPYGYTF
TRBV28	TRBJ2-1	.	CASSSAPSYNEQFF
TRBV19	TRBJ1-1	.	CASSIVGRSNTEAFF
TRBV6-1	TRBJ1-5	.	CAAVGFANQPQHF
TRBV6-1	TRBJ1-6	.	CASTLGQSYNSPLHF
TRBV6-2/TRBV6-3	TRBJ1-5	.	CASSYQEGQPQHF
TRBV7-2	TRBJ2-5	.	CASSPTTETQYF
TRBV5-1	TRBJ2-3	.	CASSLATDTQYF
TRBV7-8	TRBJ2-5	.	CASSLPGVAETQYF
TRBV6-6	TRBJ1-3	.	CASTYTSGVNTIYF
TRBV6-1	TRBJ1-6	.	CAISDAYYNSPLHF
TRBV11-2	TRBJ2-7	TRBD2	CASSLVERDYEQYF
TRBV12-3/TRBV12-4	TRBJ2-3	.	CAGSGDRTDTQYF
TRBV9	TRBJ1-4	.	CASSPWTDANEKLFF
TRBV24-1	TRBJ1-1	.	CATSDPRGGPREAFF
TRBV10-2	TRBJ1-2	.	CARRVTSPNYGYTF
TRBV4-2	TRBJ2-4	.	CASSQALGNGNIQYF
TRBV28	TRBJ1-2	.	CASRTGGNYGYTF
TRBV5-1	TRBJ2-1	.	CASSLGQGMGNEQFF
TRBV6-1	TRBJ2-7	.	CASSSIPRTDLYEQYF
TRBV14	TRBJ2-5	.	CASSQDWGTQYF
TRBV9	TRBJ2-1	TRBD2	CASSVAGTSGRANEQFF
TRBV28	TRBJ1-2	.	CASTTGVGYGHTF
TRBV20-1	TRBJ2-1	TRBD2	CSARSLAGVYNEQFF
TRBV7-2	TRBJ2-5	TRBD1	CASRTRQGQETQYF
TRBV10-3	TRBJ1-5	.	CAISEANQPQHF
TRBV18	TRBJ1-6	.	CASSPNFEDSPLHF
TRBV4-2	TRBJ2-3	TRBD2	CASSQDLSGRPTDTQYF
TRBV7-9	TRBJ2-5	TRBD2	CASSLSGKNQETQYF
TRBV9	TRBJ1-6	.	CASSPDKPPLHF
TRBV6-6	TRBJ1-5	.	CASSYGAEYRYSNQPQHF
TRBV6-1	TRBJ1-1	.	CVSGRTGGNTEAFF
TRBV5-1	TRBJ1-5	.	CASSLRVNPLNQPQHF
TRBV6-1	TRBJ2-2	.	CASTTGPFTGELFF